This T cell receptor (beta chain) was sequenced in a study of T cells after yellow fever vaccination (dated by TCRdb to the late 2010s). For context, the study as a whole: The SMART-Seq v4 Ultra Low Input RNA kit was used to prepare libraries from fractions with low cell numbers. Two healthy male donors, one aged 18 to 30 and one aged 30 to 40 years, made up the cohort. Bulk PBMC replicates and cell subsets were isolated from blood drawn at multiple timepoints before and after both primary and secondary immunization. To follow T-cell clones before and after primary and booster YFV17D yellow fever vaccination, bulk TCR alpha and beta repertoires were sequenced over time.

The treatment or condition label, read with the paper, signifies: live attenuated yellow fever vaccine strain. A standard Ficoll-Paque protocol was used to isolate PBMCs from peripheral blood. Dynabeads CD4 and CD8 positive selection kits were used to isolate CD4 and CD8 T-cell fractions. TriZol was used to extract RNA from bulk PBMCs, from CD4 and CD8 fractions, and from dextramer-positive and dextramer-negative fractions. Many counts were recorded for this clonotype. Its antigen specificity is not known. Nothing much larger sits one base from this clone, and base qualities are not available. On the study overall, not on this receptor specifically: A small fraction of clonotypes showed up in both the CD4 and CD8 compartments, probably as a result of convergent recombination. The study included only a couple of donors, which limits how far the findings can be generalized. The secondary T-cell response was found to be weaker but faster than the primary response, with a peak reached on day 5 rather than on day 15. Most clones expanded after primary vaccination were re-detected after the booster (almost 98% of CD4 and around 88% of CD8), suggesting broad memory maintenance. Computational filtering was required because FACS-sorted repertoires could contain abundant contaminating clonotypes from the bulk population.

Sequences SGHVS (CDR1) and FQNEAQ (CDR2) are obtained from the germline V gene. The CDR3 spans 15 residues, from the cysteine through the phenylalanine. Here the CDR3 DNA is all that survives: 45 bases in frame from base 1. V is cut back by 6 bases and J by 2 bases, with 7 bases in the junction unmatched. TCR cDNA was synthesized by 5'RACE template switching, through which a universal primer site and unique molecular identifiers were introduced. cDNA synthesis was primed from both the TCR alpha and TCR beta constant segments. Library amplification involved two PCR steps, and the second step added sample barcodes and sequencing adapters. Sequencing of libraries was done on Illumina HiSeq 2500 (2x100 bp) or NovaSeq (2x150 bp). Concerning the study's data processing: MIGEC was used to demultiplex reads and collapse the reads into UMI consensus sequences, and MiXCR was used for V(D)J alignment. Vaccine-responding clonotypes were identified with edgeR using replicate PBMC samples, with FDR below 0.01 and a log2 fold change above 5 up to day 15 being required. Each bulk clonotype received a CD4 or CD8 identity based on whether the sequenced CD4 or CD8 repertoire contained that clonotype at higher abundance. TCRdb trimmed the raw reads at Q25, called clones with MiXCR and kept productive beta chains. A single entry per CDR3 protein holds the most common genes and DNA from its merged rows. TCRdb, not the authors, supplied the V and J calls. The sample table lists about 75,000 distinct CDR3 sequences, around 7.7% of them with a count of one. The ten biggest clones cover about 27% of the sample.

This receptor was obtained from a man younger than 35 who received the YFV17D yellow fever vaccine. The source material was CD8+ T cells sorted from PBMCs, sampled 10 days after the first yellow fever vaccination. Recombination linked TRBV7-8 to TRBJ2-5, and TRBD1 aligns with 9 junction nucleotides. In nucleotide form, the sequence is TGTGCCAGCAGTCCCGGGACAGGGCTTCAAGAGACCCAGTACTTC. Translated, it gives CASSPGTGLQETQYF.